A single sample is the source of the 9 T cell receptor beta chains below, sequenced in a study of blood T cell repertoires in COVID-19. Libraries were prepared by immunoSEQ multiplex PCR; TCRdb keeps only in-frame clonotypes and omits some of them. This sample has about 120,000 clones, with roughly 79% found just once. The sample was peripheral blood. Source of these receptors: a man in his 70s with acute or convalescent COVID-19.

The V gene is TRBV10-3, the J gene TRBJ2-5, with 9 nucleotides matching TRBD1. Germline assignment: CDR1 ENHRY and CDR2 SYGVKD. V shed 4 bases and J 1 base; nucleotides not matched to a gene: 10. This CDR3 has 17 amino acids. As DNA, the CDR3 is TGTGCCATCAGTGGAGGGACAGGGAAGGAGGGCCAAGAGACCCAGTACTTC. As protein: CAISGGTGKEGQETQYF.

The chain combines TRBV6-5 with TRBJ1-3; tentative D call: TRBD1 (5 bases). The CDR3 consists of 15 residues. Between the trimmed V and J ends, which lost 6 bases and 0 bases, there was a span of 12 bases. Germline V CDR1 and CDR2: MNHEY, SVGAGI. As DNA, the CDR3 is TGTGCCAGCAGCGTGGACACCTCCTCTGGAAACACCATATATTTT. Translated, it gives CASSVDTSSGNTIYF.

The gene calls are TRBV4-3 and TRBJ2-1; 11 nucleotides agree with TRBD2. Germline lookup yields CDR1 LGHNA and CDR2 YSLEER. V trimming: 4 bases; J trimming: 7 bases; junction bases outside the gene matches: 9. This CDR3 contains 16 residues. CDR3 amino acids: CASSPSGPSGGNEQFF. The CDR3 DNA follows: TGCGCCAGCAGCCCTTCCGGGCCTAGCGGGGGGAATGAGCAGTTCTTC.

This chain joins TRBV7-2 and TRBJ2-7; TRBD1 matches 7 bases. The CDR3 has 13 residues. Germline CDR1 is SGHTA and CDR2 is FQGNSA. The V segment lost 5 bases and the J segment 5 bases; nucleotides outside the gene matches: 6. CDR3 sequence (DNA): TGTGCCAGCAGCGGAAATCAGGGGGACGAGCAGTACTTC. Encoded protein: CASSGNQGDEQYF. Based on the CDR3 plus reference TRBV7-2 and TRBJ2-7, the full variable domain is GAGVSQSPSNKVTEKGKDVELRCDPISGHTALYWYRQSLGQGLEFLIYFQGNSAPDKSGLPSDRFSAERTGGSVSTLTIQRTQQEDSAVYLCASSGNQGDEQYFGPGTRLTVT.

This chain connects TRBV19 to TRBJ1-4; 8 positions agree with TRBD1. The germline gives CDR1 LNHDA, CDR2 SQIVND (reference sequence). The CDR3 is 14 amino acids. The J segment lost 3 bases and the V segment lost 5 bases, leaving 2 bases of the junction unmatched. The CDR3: CASSVGQANEKLFF. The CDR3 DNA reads TGTGCCAGTAGTGTGGGACAGGCTAATGAAAAACTGTTTTTT. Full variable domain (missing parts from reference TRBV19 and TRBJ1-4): DGGITQSPKYLFRKEGQNVTLSCEQNLNHDAMYWYRQDPGQGLRLIYYSQIVNDFQKGDIAEGYSVSREKKESFPLTVTSAQKNPTAFYLCASSVGQANEKLFFGSGTQLSVL.

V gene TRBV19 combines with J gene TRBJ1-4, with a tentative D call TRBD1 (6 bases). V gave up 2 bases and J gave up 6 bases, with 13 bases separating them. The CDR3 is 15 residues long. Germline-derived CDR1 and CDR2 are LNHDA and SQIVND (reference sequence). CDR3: CASSIRQAGDEKLFF. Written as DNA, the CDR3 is TGTGCCAGTAGTATAAGACAGGCCGGGGATGAAAAACTGTTTTTT.

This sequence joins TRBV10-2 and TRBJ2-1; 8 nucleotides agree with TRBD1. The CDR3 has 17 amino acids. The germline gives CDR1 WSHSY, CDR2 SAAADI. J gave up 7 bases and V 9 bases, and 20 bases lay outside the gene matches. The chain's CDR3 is CASEDRVRWGDWNEQFF. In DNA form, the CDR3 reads TGCGCCAGTGAGGACAGGGTGAGGTGGGGGGACTGGAATGAGCAGTTCTTC.

CDR3: CASSTTVGVHNEQFF. CDR3 nucleotide sequence: TGCGCCAGCAGCACTACAGTGGGAGTTCACAATGAGCAGTTCTTC. The rearrangement uses TRBV5-1 and TRBJ2-1; tentative D call: TRBD2 (5 bases). CDR1 and CDR2 from the germline V gene are SGHRS and YFSETQ. The CDR3 sequence is 15 residues long. Trimming shortened V by 4 bases and J by 5 bases, and 16 bases separated the two germline ends. Combining the CDR3 with reference TRBV5-1 and TRBJ2-1 gives the whole variable domain KAGVTQTPRYLIKTRGQQVTLSCSPISGHRSVSWYQQTPGQGLQFLFEYFSETQRNKGNFPGRFSGRQFSNSRSEMNVSTLELGDSALYLCASSTTVGVHNEQFFGPGTRLTVL.

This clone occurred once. The chain's CDR3 is CASSPIPGGNTEAFF. CDR3 DNA: TGTGCCAGCAGCCCCATACCGGGGGGGAACACTGAAGCTTTCTTT. The chain employs TRBV9 and TRBJ1-1; maybe TRBD1 (5 bases). The V gene lost 4 bases and the J gene lost 1 base, with 14 bases spanning the gap. The germline V gene encodes CDR1 SGDLS and CDR2 YYNGEE. The CDR3 covers 15 residues.